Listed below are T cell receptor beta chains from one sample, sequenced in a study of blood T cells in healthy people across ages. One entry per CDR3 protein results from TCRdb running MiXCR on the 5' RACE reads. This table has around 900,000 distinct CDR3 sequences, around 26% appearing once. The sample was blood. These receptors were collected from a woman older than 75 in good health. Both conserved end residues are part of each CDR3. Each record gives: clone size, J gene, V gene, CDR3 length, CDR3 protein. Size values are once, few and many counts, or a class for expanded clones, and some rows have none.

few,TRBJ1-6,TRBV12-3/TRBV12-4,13,CASSLTAADPLHF
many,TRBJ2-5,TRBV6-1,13,CASRKTGIETQYF
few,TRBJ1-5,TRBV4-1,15,CASSQDSSRARAQHF
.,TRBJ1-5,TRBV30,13,CAWSARPEQPQHF
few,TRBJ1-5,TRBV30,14,CAWSADRINQPQHF
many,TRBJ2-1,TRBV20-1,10,CSVRRGGQFF
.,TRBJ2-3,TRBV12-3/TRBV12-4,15,CASSPTGTSGDTQYF
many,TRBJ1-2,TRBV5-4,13,CASSNPGSYGYTF
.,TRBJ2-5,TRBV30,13,CAWDRGLQETQYF
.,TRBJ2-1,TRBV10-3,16,CAISESTGGSYNEQFF
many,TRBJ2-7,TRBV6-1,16,CASRATGTGFPYEQYF
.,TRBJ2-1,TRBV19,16,CASSRTGTGAPNEQFF
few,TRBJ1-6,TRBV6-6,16,CASSPGPREGNSPLHF
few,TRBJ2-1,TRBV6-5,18,CASSYLGLAGGRLNEQFF
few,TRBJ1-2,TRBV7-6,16,CASSPTIGQVYDGYTF
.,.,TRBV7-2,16,CASSFWGNQLYNEQYF
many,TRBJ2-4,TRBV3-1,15,CASSQKQGPKNIQYF
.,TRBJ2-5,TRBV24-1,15,CATSDPGQGEETQYF
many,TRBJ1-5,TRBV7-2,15,CASRLEGTGNQPQHF
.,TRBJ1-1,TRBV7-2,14,CASSFAGAGTEAFF
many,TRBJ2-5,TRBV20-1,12,CSAGDRQETQYF
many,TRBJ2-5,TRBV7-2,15,CASSLARGAQETQYF
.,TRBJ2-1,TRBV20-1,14,CSARDRWTSDEQFF
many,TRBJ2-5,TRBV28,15,CASSLLGTAQETQYF
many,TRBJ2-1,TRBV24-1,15,CATSETGTGPNEQFF
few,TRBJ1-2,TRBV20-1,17,CSANPLTERARDYGYTF
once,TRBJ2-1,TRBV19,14,CASTTRNSYNEQFF
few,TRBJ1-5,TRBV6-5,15,CASSRSGSDNQPQHF
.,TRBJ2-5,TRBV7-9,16,CASSLGLTASQETQYF
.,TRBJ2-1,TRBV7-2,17,CASSSQRIAGLGNEQFF
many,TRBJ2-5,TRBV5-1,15,CASSLDRAGEETQYF
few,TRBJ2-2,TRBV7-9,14,CASSFSIDTGELFF
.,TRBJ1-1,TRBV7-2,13,CASSSDRGPEAFF
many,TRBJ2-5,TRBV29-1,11,CSVDRGNAQYF
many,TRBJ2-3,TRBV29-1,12,CSVETGVDTQYF
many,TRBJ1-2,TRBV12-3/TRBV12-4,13,CASSRDRGRGYTF
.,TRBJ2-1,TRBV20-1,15,CSARALGGRHDEQFF
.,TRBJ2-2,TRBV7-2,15,CASSLGSSWGGELFF
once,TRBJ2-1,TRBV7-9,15,CASSLGPGLYNEQFF
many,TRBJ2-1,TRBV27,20,CASSSYLGLAGGSSYNEQFF
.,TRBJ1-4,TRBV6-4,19,CASSETFGGSITTNEKLFF
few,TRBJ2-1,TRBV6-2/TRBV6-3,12,CASSPFLGEQFF
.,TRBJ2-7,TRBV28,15,CASSRPGTGKYEQYF
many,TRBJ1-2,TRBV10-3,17,CAIRGAGGDGVNYGYTF
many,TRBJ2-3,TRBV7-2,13,CASSSDFSDTQYF
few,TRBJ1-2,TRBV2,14,CASSGTGGFYGYTF
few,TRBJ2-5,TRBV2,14,CASNPQGIQETQYF